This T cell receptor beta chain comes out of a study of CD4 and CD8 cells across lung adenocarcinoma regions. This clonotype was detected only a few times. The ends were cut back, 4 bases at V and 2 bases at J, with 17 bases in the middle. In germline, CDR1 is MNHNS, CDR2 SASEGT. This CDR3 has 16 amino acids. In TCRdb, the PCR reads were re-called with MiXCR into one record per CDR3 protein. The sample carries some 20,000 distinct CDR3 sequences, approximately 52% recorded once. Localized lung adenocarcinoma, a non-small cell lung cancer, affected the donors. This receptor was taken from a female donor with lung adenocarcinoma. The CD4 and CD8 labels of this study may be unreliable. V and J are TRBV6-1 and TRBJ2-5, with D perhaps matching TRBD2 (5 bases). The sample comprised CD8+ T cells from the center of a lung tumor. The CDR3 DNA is TGTGCCAGCAGTGGAGGAGGAAATACCATACAAGAGACCCAGTACTTC. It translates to CASSGGGNTIQETQYF.